Listed here are 2 T cell receptor beta chains from one sample, sequenced in a study of T cells after yellow fever vaccination. TCRdb analysed the 5' RACE reads with MiXCR anew, one entry per CDR3 protein. The sample holds about 340,000 distinct CDR3 sequences, 9.5% to 15% seen once. This specimen was CD4+ T cells sorted from PBMCs, taken 15 days after the yellow fever booster vaccination. Receptor source: a young man who received the YFV17D yellow fever vaccine.

The V call is TRBV5-1, the J call TRBJ2-3; 9 positions match TRBD1. CDR3 length equals 13 residues. J lost 5 bases, V lost 5 bases, and 3 bases had no gene match. Germline lookup yields CDR1 SGHRS and CDR2 YFSETQ. The CDR3 here is CASRTGGKDTQYF. The CDR3 nucleotides are TGCGCCAGCAGGACAGGGGGTAAAGATACGCAGTATTTT.

The chain couples TRBV21-1 to TRBJ1-1. TRBV21-1 is classified as a pseudogene. The CDR3 is 15 residues long. The CDR3 sequence is CASSLNEEGFTEAFF. The CDR3 bases are TGTGCCAGCAGCCTCAATGAGGAGGGGTTCACTGAAGCTTTCTTT.